Following are 20 T cell receptor beta chains from one sample sequenced in a study of blood T cell repertoires in COVID-19. The repertoire was sequenced with immunoSEQ multiplex PCR; TCRdb's copy has only in-frame clones and lacks some. This table holds around 60,000 clones, around 79% found once. The sequenced sample was peripheral blood. These receptors were obtained from a woman in her forties or fifties with active or convalescent COVID-19.

In its sample, this clone was seen a few times. The rearrangement uses TRBV19 and TRBJ2-2, with TRBD2 identical over 8 bases. The ends lost 5 bases at V and 7 bases at J; junction bases unmatched: 6. This CDR3 contains 14 residues. Germline V CDR1 and CDR2: LNHDA, SQIVND (reference sequence). The CDR3 spells CASSSRTSNGELFF. The CDR3 coding sequence is TGTGCCAGTAGTTCGCGGACTAGCAACGGGGAGCTGTTTTTT.

The chain recombines TRBV5-1 with TRBJ2-1; 8 positions agree with TRBD1. This CDR3 is built from 17 residues. The V and J ends lost 4 bases and 0 bases, in that order; junction bases with no gene match: 9. Germline lookup yields CDR1 SGHRS and CDR2 YFSETQ. The chain's CDR3 is CASSPSRQGSSYNEQFF. CDR3 nucleotide sequence: TGCGCCAGCAGCCCTTCCCGACAGGGGAGCTCCTACAATGAGCAGTTCTTC.

The rearrangement joins TRBV7-9 to TRBJ1-1; TRBD1 aligns across 9 bases. The V gene's germline CDR1 is SEHNR and CDR2 FQNEAQ (reference sequence). J gave up 10 bases and V 0 bases, and 9 bases lay outside the gene matches. The CDR3 contains 15 residues. CDR3 DNA sequence: TGTGCCAGCAGCTTAGCTTTGGACAGGGGAAGGGGAGCTTTCTTT. Translating gives CASSLALDRGRGAFF.

Within the sample, this clone is hyperexpanded. The chain is built from TRBV5-6 and TRBJ2-7; 10 nucleotides match TRBD2. Germline loops: CDR1 SGHDT, CDR2 YYEEEE. The J segment lost 6 bases and the V segment lost 4 bases, leaving 4 bases of the junction unmatched. CDR3 length: 13 amino acids. CDR3 region: CASSGGTSAEQYF. The CDR3, as DNA: TGTGCCAGCAGCGGGGGGACTAGCGCCGAGCAGTACTTC.

The chain employs TRBV7-2 and TRBJ2-1, with 8 bases identical to TRBD2. The V and J ends lost 3 bases and 8 bases, in that order; junction bases with no gene match: 6. This CDR3 region has 14 residues. The germline V gene encodes CDR1 SGHTA and CDR2 FQGNSA. The CDR3: CASSFSGIGYEQFF. The CDR3 DNA reads TGTGCCAGCAGCTTTAGCGGGATTGGCTATGAGCAGTTCTTC.

This clone appeared once. The V gene is TRBV3-1 (or the pseudogene TRBV3-2), the J gene TRBJ1-1; TRBD1 agrees at 9 bases. Losses at the gene ends were 7 bases for V and 4 bases for J; bases not matched to a gene: 4. The CDR3 sequence is 13 residues long. Per the germline V gene, CDR1 is LGHDT and CDR2 is YNNKEL (reference sequence). This CDR3 reads CASKATGGTEAFF. Written as DNA, the CDR3 is TGTGCCAGCAAAGCGACAGGGGGCACTGAAGCTTTCTTT.

J is TRBJ2-1 and V is TRBV30; TRBD2 matches 10 bases. The CDR3 runs 15 residues. Losses at the gene ends were 2 bases for V and 4 bases for J; bases not matched to a gene: 5. Germline loops: CDR1 GTSNPN, CDR2 SVGIG (reference sequence). CDR3: CAWSSGTSAYNEQFF. The CDR3 bases are TGTGCCTGGAGTTCCGGGACTAGCGCGTACAATGAGCAGTTCTTC.

This clone was detected a few times. The chain is built from TRBV19 and TRBJ1-1; TRBD1 is a possible D gene (5 bases). Germline V lookup: CDR1 LNHDA, CDR2 SQIVND (reference sequence). The V end was cut by 3 bases, the J end by 8 bases, with 19 bases between. The CDR3 spans 15 residues. The CDR3 coding sequence is TGTGCCAGTAGTATCCCAGGTGCCCAGGGAATAGAAGCTTTCTTT. Its translation: CASSIPGAQGIEAFF.

This clone has a handful of counts. V is TRBV18 and J is TRBJ2-7; possibly TRBD1 for D (5 bases). Germline CDR1 KGHSH, CDR2 LQKENI. Trimming removed 2 bases at V and 0 bases at J, with 5 bases between. The CDR3 spans 13 residues. The DNA for the CDR3 is TGTGCCAGCTCACCAGGGGCCTCCTACGAGCAGTACTTC. This encodes CASSPGASYEQYF.

The chain has TRBV14 and TRBJ2-2, with 11 bases that match TRBD1. Germline CDR1 and CDR2: SGHDN and FVKESK. V shed 4 bases and J 7 bases; nucleotides not matched to a gene: 5. The CDR3 spans 15 residues. CDR3 amino acids: CASSPDRGQGGELFF. CDR3 sequence (DNA): TGTGCCAGCAGCCCGGACAGGGGGCAGGGCGGGGAGCTGTTTTTT.

This clone was counted only a few times. The chain couples TRBV5-4 to TRBJ1-2, with TRBD1 identical over 9 bases. V trimming: 0 bases; J trimming: 5 bases; junction bases outside the gene matches: 5. Germline lookup yields CDR1 SGHNT and CDR2 YYREEE (reference sequence). The CDR3 length is 15 residues. The CDR3 DNA sequence: TGTGCCAGCAGCTTGGCCTTCGACAGGGGGTATGGCTACACCTTC. The encoded protein is CASSLAFDRGYGYTF.

In this sample, this clone turned up a few times. The J gene is TRBJ2-7, the V gene TRBV7-9; TRBD1 matches at 9 bases. With 5 bases clipped from V and 4 bases from J, the junction kept 9 bases outside the gene matches. Germline V gene lookup returns CDR1 SEHNR and CDR2 FQNEAQ (reference sequence). The CDR3 loop spans 15 amino acids. Here the CDR3 DNA reads TGTGCCAGCAGCGCCCGGACAGGGGTTGAGTACGAGCAGTACTTC. It translates to CASSARTGVEYEQYF.

This clone has only one observation. The chain employs TRBV19 and TRBJ2-7; D gene unclear. CDR3 length equals 14 residues. V lost 5 bases and J 2 bases, leaving 13 bases between the germline ends. Germline V gene data show CDR1 as LNHDA and CDR2 as SQIVND (reference sequence). In nucleotides, the CDR3 is TGTGCCAGTAGTGTCCAGGCCAGTACCTACGAGCAGTACTTC. Translation: CASSVQASTYEQYF.

The table lists this clone with a few counts. This chain uses TRBV19 with TRBJ1-3; 8 bases map to TRBD1. Trimming took 4 bases from V and 4 from J; bases not matched to a gene: 3. CDR3 length: 14 amino acids. Germline CDR1 and CDR2: LNHDA and SQIVND (reference sequence). The CDR3 bases are TGTGCCAGTAGTAGCAGGGGGCGAGGAAACACCATATATTTT. Translating it yields CASSSRGRGNTIYF.

V usage is TRBV7-9 and J usage is TRBJ2-7; 7 nucleotides align to TRBD1. This CDR3 contains 10 residues. Germline values: CDR1 SEHNR, CDR2 FQNEAQ (reference sequence). V lost 8 bases and J lost 6; bases outside the gene matches: 1. CDR3 in amino acids: CASSGGEQYF. Written as DNA, the CDR3 is TGTGCCAGCTCAGGGGGCGAGCAGTACTTC.

V and J are TRBV19 and TRBJ1-6, with 8 bases lining up with TRBD1. From germline, CDR1 is LNHDA and CDR2 SQIVND (reference sequence). The CDR3 covers 15 residues. Trimming took 5 bases from V and 9 from J; bases not matched to a gene: 9. For the CDR3, the DNA is TGTGCCAGTAGTTTGGACAGGGCTCAAGGTTCACCCCTCCACTTT. Its protein product is CASSLDRAQGSPLHF.

This chain uses TRBV6-5 with TRBJ1-1; D not certain. The CDR3 extends over 13 amino acids. V was pared by 7 bases and J by 1 base, with 10 bases between. Per the germline V gene, CDR1 is MNHEY and CDR2 is SVGAGI. The CDR3 here is CASISQSNTEAFF. The CDR3 coding sequence is TGTGCCAGCATTTCACAGTCGAACACTGAAGCTTTCTTT.

By share, this clone counts as medium-sized (0.01 to 0.1%). The chain has TRBV19 and TRBJ1-2; 8 nucleotides match TRBD1. V shed 8 bases and J 3 bases; nucleotides not matched to a gene: 8. The CDR3 runs 14 residues. Germline V gene data show CDR1 as LNHDA and CDR2 as SQIVND (reference sequence). CDR3 loop: CASHTGGSDYGYTF. The CDR3 DNA reads TGTGCCAGTCATACAGGGGGTTCGGACTATGGCTACACCTTC.

CDR3 coding DNA: TGTGCCAGTAATTTAAACACTGAAGCTTTCTTT. Translated: CASNLNTEAFF. The rearrangement links TRBV19 to TRBJ1-1; no clear D. Trimming cost V 7 bases and J 2 bases, with 5 bases left between them. The CDR3 is made up of 11 amino acids. Per germline, CDR1 LNHDA and CDR2 SQIVND (reference sequence). The full variable domain, its missing parts supplied by reference TRBV19 and TRBJ1-1, is DGGITQSPKYLFRKEGQNVTLSCEQNLNHDAMYWYRQDPGQGLRLIYYSQIVNDFQKGDIAEGYSVSREKKESFPLTVTSAQKNPTAFYLCASNLNTEAFFGQGTRLTVV.

The chain couples TRBV30 to TRBJ1-1, with TRBD1 matching over 7 bases. CDR3 size: 14 residues. J lost 0 bases, V lost 5 bases, and 6 bases had no gene match. Germline V gene lookup returns CDR1 GTSNPN and CDR2 SVGIG (reference sequence). The CDR3 nucleotides read TGTGCCTGGGCCCCGACAGGGATGAACACTGAAGCTTTCTTT. Protein product: CAWAPTGMNTEAFF.